The sequence of this T cell receptor beta chain was determined in a study of CD8+ T cells in alopecia areata. The CDR3 consists of 19 residues. Germline lookup yields CDR1 LNHNV and CDR2 YYDKDF (reference sequence). V lost 2 bases to trimming and J lost 4 bases; unmatched junction nucleotides: 15. The treatment here: oral pan-JAK inhibitor, 5-10 mg twice daily. Extracted RNA was reverse transcribed, and the resulting cDNA served as sequencing template. The table came from immunoSEQ multiplex PCR; TCRdb's copy has only in-frame clones and leaves some out. The table shows about 180,000 clones, with 40% to 55% occurring only once.

The clonotype was recovered from a human donor with alopecia areata. This sequence joins TRBV15 and TRBJ2-7, with TRBD2 matching 12 bases. The material was CD8+ T cells sorted from blood, obtained around week 54, from a patient treated with tofacitinib. The CDR3 sequence is CATSRSWTSGTRSDYEQYF. CDR3 coding DNA: TGTGCCACCAGCAGATCCTGGACTAGCGGGACTCGCTCGGATTACGAGCAGTACTTC.